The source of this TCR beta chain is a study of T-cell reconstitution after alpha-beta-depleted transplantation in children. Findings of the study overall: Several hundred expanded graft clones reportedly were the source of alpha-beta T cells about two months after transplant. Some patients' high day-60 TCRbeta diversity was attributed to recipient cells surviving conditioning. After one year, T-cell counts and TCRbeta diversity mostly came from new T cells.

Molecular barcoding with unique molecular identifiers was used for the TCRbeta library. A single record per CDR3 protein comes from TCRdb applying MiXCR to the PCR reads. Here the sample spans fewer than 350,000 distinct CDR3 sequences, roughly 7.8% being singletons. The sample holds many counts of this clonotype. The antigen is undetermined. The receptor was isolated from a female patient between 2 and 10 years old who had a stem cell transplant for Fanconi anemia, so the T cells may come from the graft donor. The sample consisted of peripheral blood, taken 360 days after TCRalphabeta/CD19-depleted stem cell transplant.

The CDR3 region is CASSQDVTRVNTEAFF. CDR3 in DNA: TGCGCCAGCAGCCAAGATGTAACCAGGGTGAACACTGAAGCTTTCTTT. The chain carries TRBV4-1 and TRBJ1-1; D might be TRBD1 (5 bases). Germline V gene sequence: CDR1 MGHRA, CDR2 YSYEKL. This CDR3 contains 16 residues. The V gene lost 0 bases and the J gene lost 0 bases, with 11 bases spanning the gap.